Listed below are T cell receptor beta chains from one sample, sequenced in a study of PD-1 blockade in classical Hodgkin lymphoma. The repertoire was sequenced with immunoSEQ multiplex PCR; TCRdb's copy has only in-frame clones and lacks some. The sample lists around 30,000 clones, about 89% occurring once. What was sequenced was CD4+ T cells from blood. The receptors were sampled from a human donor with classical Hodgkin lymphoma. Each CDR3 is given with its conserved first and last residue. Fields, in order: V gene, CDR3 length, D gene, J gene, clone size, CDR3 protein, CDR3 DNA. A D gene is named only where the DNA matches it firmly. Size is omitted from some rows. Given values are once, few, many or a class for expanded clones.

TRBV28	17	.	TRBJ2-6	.	CASSPRSRGSGANVLTF	TGTGCCAGCAGTCCCAGATCGAGGGGCTCTGGGGCCAACGTCCTGACTTTC
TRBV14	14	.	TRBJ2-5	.	CASSQDLAAETQYF	TGTGCCAGCAGCCAAGACCTGGCCGCGGAGACCCAGTACTTC
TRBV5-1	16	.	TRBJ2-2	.	CASSPKSGVNTGELFF	TGCGCCAGCAGCCCTAAAAGCGGAGTCAACACCGGGGAGCTGTTTTTT
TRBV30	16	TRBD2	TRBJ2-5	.	CAWSPLAGGPWETQYF	TGTGCCTGGAGTCCGCTAGCGGGAGGGCCGTGGGAGACCCAGTACTTC
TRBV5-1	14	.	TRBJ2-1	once	CASSPTGPYNEQFF	TGCGCCAGCAGCCCAACCGGCCCCTACAATGAGCAGTTCTTC
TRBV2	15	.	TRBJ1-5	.	CASSERAGVGQPQHF	TGTGCCAGCAGTGAACGGGCAGGGGTGGGGCAGCCCCAGCATTTT
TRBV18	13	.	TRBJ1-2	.	CASSPSSNYGYTF	TGTGCCAGCTCACCATCTTCTAACTATGGCTACACCTTC
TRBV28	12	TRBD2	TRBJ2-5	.	CASSGSPETQYF	TGTGCCAGTAGCGGGTCTCCAGAGACCCAGTACTTC
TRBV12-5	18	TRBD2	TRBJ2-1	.	CASGLILSREGSYNEQFF	TGTGCTAGTGGTTTGATTCTCTCGCGGGAGGGCTCCTACAATGAGCAGTTCTTC
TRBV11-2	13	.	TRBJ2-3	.	CASSLVPGVGQYF	TGTGCCAGCAGCTTAGTACCTGGCGTTGGGCAGTATTTT
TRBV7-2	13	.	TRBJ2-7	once	CASSLSGSYEQYF	TGTGCCAGCAGCTTGAGTGGCTCCTACGAGCAGTACTTC
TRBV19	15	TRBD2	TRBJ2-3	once	CASSTETSVTDTQYF	TGTGCCAGTAGTACTGAGACTAGCGTCACAGATACGCAGTATTTT
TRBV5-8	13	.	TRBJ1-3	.	CASSSYSGNTIYF	TGTGCCAGCAGCTCCTACTCTGGAAACACCATATATTTT
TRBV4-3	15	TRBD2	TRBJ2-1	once	CASSQESLAGHEQFF	TGCGCCAGCAGCCAAGAATCGCTAGCGGGACATGAGCAGTTCTTC
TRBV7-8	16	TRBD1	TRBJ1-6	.	CASSSRGQGTNSPLHF	TGTGCCAGCAGCTCCCGCGGACAGGGCACCAATTCACCCCTCCACTTT
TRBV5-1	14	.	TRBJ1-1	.	CASSREGLNTEAFF	TGCGCCAGCAGCCGAGAGGGGTTGAACACTGAAGCTTTCTTT
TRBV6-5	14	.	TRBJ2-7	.	CASSYGGRRYEQYF	TGTGCCAGCAGTTACGGGGGTAGACGCTACGAGCAGTACTTC
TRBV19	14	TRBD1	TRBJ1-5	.	CASTQTGSGQPQHF	TGTGCCAGTACACAGACAGGGTCGGGCCAGCCCCAGCATTTT
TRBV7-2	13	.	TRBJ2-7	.	CASSLERGGEQYF	TGTGCCAGCAGCTTAGAGAGGGGCGGCGAGCAGTACTTC
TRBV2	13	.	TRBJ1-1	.	CASSLDNGHEAFF	TGTGCCAGCAGTCTAGACAACGGCCACGAAGCTTTCTTT
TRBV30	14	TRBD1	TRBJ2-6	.	CAWGTGAGANVLTF	TGTGCCTGGGGCACAGGGGCTGGGGCCAACGTCCTGACTTTC
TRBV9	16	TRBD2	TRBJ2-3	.	CASSVAGLAGSDTQYF	TGTGCCAGCAGCGTAGCCGGACTAGCGGGATCAGATACGCAGTATTTT
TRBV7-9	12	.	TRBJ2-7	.	CASSTSSDEQYF	TGTGCCAGCAGCACCTCTAGCGACGAGCAGTACTTC
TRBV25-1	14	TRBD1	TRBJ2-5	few	CASSGTGGAETQYF	TGTGCCAGCAGTGGCACAGGGGGCGCAGAGACCCAGTACTTC
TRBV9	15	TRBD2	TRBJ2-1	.	CASSVELAGDNEQFF	TGTGCCAGCAGCGTAGAACTAGCGGGAGACAATGAGCAGTTCTTC
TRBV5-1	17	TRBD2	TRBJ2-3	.	CASSLALAELTTGTQYF	TGCGCCAGCAGCTTGGCACTAGCGGAGCTTACCACGGGTACGCAGTATTTT
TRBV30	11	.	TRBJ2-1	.	CAWSPRNEQFF	TGTGCCTGGAGCCCTAGGAATGAGCAGTTCTTC
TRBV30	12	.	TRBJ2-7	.	CAWSPTGNEQYF	TGTGCCTGGAGCCCTACAGGGAACGAGCAGTACTTC
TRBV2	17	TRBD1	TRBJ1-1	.	CASSLGTGGAGNTEAFF	TGTGCCAGCAGCCTTGGGACAGGGGGCGCGGGAAACACTGAAGCTTTCTTT
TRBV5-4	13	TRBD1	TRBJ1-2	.	CASSLGTGAGYTF	TGTGCCAGCAGCTTGGGGACAGGGGCTGGCTACACCTTC
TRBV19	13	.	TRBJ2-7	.	CASSPVQGGPPYF	TGTGCCAGTAGCCCCGTGCAGGGTGGCCCGCCGTACTTC
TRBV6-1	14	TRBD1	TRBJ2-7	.	CASSEPGGIYEQYF	TGTGCCAGCAGTGAACCAGGGGGCATCTACGAGCAGTACTTC
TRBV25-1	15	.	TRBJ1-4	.	CASSEWGSGNEKLFF	TGTGCCAGCAGTGAATGGGGGTCAGGGAATGAAAAACTGTTTTTT
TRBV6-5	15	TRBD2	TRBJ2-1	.	CASSLGLAGGNEQFF	TGTGCCAGCAGCCTGGGACTAGCGGGAGGAAATGAGCAGTTCTTC
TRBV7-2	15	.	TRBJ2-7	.	CASSLPGSSTYEQYF	TGTGCCAGCAGCTTACCGGGTAGCAGTACCTACGAGCAGTACTTC
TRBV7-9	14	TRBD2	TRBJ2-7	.	CASSSGLALYEQYF	TGTGCCAGCAGCTCGGGACTAGCCCTCTACGAGCAGTACTTC
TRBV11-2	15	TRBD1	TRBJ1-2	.	CASSTRTGRDYGYTF	TGTGCCAGCAGCACCAGGACAGGGCGAGACTATGGCTACACCTTC
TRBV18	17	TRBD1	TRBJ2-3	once	CASSPIRPGQGTDTQYF	TGTGCCAGCTCACCAATTCGCCCGGGACAGGGAACAGATACGCAGTATTTT
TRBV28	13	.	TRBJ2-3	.	CASSPGPPDTQYF	TGTGCCAGCAGTCCAGGACCGCCAGATACGCAGTATTTT
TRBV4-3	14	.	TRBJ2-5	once	CASSQDRAQETQYF	TGCGCCAGCAGCCAAGACAGGGCCCAAGAGACCCAGTACTTC
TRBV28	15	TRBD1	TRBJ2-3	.	CASSSPGQATDTQYF	TGTGCCAGCAGTTCACCGGGACAGGCCACAGATACGCAGTATTTT
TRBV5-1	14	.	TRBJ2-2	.	CASSLTSNTGELFF	TGCGCCAGCAGCTTGACATCGAACACCGGGGAGCTGTTTTTT
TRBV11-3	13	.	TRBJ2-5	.	CASSQTGAETQYF	TGTGCCAGCAGCCAGACTGGGGCGGAGACCCAGTACTTC
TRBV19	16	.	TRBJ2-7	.	CASSVDSAGPFYEQYF	TGTGCCAGTAGTGTAGACTCGGCGGGCCCCTTCTACGAGCAGTACTTC
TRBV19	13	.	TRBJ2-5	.	CASSIVNQETQYF	TGTGCCAGTAGTATTGTAAATCAAGAGACCCAGTACTTC
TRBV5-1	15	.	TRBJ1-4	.	CASSLLGLTDEKLFF	TGCGCCAGCAGCTTATTAGGTTTAACGGATGAAAAACTGTTTTTT
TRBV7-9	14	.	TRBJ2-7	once	CASSLASGSPEQYF	TGTGCCAGCAGCTTAGCGTCGGGGAGCCCCGAGCAGTACTTC
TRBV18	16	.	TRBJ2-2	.	CASSPLRQFRTGELFF	TGTGCCAGCTCACCTCTCAGACAGTTTAGAACCGGGGAGCTGTTTTTT
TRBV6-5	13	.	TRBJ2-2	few	CASSRGRAGELFF	TGTGCCAGCAGTCGCGGACGGGCCGGGGAGCTGTTTTTT